This TCR beta chain is drawn from a study of blood T cell repertoires in COVID-19. Study as a whole: Samples came from the United States, Italy and Spain, spanning acute and convalescent COVID-19.

Authors' processing steps: Researchers report that nucleated cell counts were estimated from reference gene primer amplification. Sequenced by immunoSEQ multiplex PCR; TCRdb stores in-frame clones only, minus some. The V and J calls and the clone size are those of that table, but D and trimming were determined from the DNA. The repertoire has approximately 210,000 clones, roughly 84% of them found once; the top ten carry about 3.9%. The CDR3 sequence is 16 residues long. The V and J ends lost 3 bases and 0 bases respectively, with 12 bases between them. Germline assignment: CDR1 MDHEN and CDR2 SYDVKM.

The V and J genes are TRBV28 and TRBJ1-3; a possible D gene is TRBD1 (6 bases). The sequencing sample was made of peripheral blood. This clonotype originated in an elderly woman with acute or convalescent COVID-19. The CDR3, as DNA: TGTGCCAGCAGTTTGACAGGACCAGGCTCTGGAAACACCATATATTTT. Its translation: CASSLTGPGSGNTIYF.